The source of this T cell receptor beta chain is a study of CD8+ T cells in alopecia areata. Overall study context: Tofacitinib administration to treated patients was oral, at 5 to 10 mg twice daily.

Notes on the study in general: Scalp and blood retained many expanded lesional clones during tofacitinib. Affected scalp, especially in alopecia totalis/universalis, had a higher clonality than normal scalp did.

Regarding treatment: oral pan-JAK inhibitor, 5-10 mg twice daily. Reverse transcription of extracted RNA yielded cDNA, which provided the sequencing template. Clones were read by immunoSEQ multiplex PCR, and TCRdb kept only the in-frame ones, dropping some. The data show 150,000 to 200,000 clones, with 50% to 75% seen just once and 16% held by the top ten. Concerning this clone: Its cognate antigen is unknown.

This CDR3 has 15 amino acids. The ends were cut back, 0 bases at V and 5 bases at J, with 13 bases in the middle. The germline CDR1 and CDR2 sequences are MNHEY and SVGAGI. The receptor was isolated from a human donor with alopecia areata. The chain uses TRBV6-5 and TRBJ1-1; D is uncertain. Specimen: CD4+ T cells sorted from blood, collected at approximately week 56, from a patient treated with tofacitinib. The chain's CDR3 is CASSYSPGSRTEAFF. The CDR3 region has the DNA TGTGCCAGCAGTTACTCCCCAGGTAGTAGGACTGAAGCTTTCTTT.